This T cell receptor beta chain emerged from a study of T cells in Graves' hyperthyroidism and ophthalmopathy. V trimming: 4 bases; J trimming: 1 base; junction bases outside the gene matches: 7. Germline V gives CDR1 SGDLS, CDR2 YYNGEE. CDR3 size: 15 residues. TCR beta CDR3 regions were amplified from RNA. The HTBI primer set drove a first-round RT-PCR of the TCR CDR3. Via MiXCR, TCRdb re-called the multiplex PCR reads, giving one row per CDR3 protein. The table lists 460,000 or so distinct CDR3 sequences, approximately 15% of them singletons. This clonotype was observed a handful of times. Sequences were obtained from blood. The receptor comes from a young woman with Graves' hyperthyroidism. V is TRBV9 and J is TRBJ1-1, with TRBD1 identical over 7 bases. The DNA for the CDR3 is TGTGCCAGCAGCATAAGACAGGGCCCGAACACTGAAGCTTTCTTT. Protein sequence: CASSIRQGPNTEAFF. The full variable domain, rest sourced from reference TRBV9 and TRBJ1-1, is DSGVTQTPKHLITATGQRVTLRCSPRSGDLSVYWYQQSLDQGLQFLIQYYNGEERAKGNILERFSAQQFPDLHSELNLSSLELGDSALYFCASSIRQGPNTEAFFGQGTRLTVV.